This passage covers 28 T cell receptor beta chains from one sample sequenced in a study of CD8+ T cells in alopecia areata. RNA, once extracted, was reverse transcribed into cDNA for use as the sequencing template. The assay was immunoSEQ multiplex PCR, and TCRdb's table has in-frame clones only and misses some. The table records a few hundred thousand clones, 66% of them present only once. Noted treatment: oral pan-JAK inhibitor, 5-10 mg twice daily. Sequenced material: CD4+ T cells sorted from blood, taken at week 44, from a patient treated with tofacitinib. These TCRs come from a human donor with alopecia areata.

This sequence joins TRBV29-1 and TRBJ2-7; TRBD1 matches 7 bases. The V gene end was trimmed by 6 bases and the J gene end by 5 bases; junction bases not matched to a gene: 4. Germline V CDR1 and CDR2: SQVTM, ANQGSEA. This CDR3 comprises 11 residues. The CDR3 DNA follows: TGCAGCGTACGGGACAGAGACGAGCAGTACTTC. Residues: CSVRDRDEQYF.

J is TRBJ1-4 and V is TRBV10-3; 9 positions match TRBD1. Germline lookup yields CDR1 ENHRY and CDR2 SYGVKD. The CDR3 covers 14 residues. J gave up 7 bases and V 4 bases, and 4 bases lay outside the gene matches. DNA for the CDR3: TGTGCCATCAGTGGCGGGACAGGGAGTGAAAAACTGTTTTTT. This translates into CAISGGTGSEKLFF.

J is TRBJ1-1 and V is TRBV7-2; D remains unclear. Germline-derived CDR1 and CDR2 are SGHTA and FQGNSA. The length of the CDR3 is 14 residues. Trimming shortened V by 5 bases and J by 8 bases, and 18 bases separated the two germline ends. CDR3 sequence: CASSPSGLISEAFF. The CDR3 DNA follows: TGTGCCAGCAGCCCCTCGGGGTTAATTAGCGAAGCTTTCTTT. Together with reference TRBV7-2 and TRBJ1-1, the CDR3 gives the full variable domain: GAGVSQSPSNKVTEKGKDVELRCDPISGHTALYWYRQSLGQGLEFLIYFQGNSAPDKSGLPSDRFSAERTGGSVSTLTIQRTQQEDSAVYLCASSPSGLISEAFFGQGTRLTVV.

V and J are TRBV7-2 and TRBJ1-2; maybe TRBD1 (6 bases). Looked up from germline, CDR1 is SGHTA and CDR2 is FQGNSA. CDR3 length equals 14 residues. V lost 5 bases to trimming and J lost 8 bases, with 18 bases between them. The CDR3: CASSPGGGRYGYTF. DNA of the CDR3: TGTGCCAGCAGCCCTGGCGGGGGGCGTTACGGCTACACCTTC.

This chain joins TRBV6-5 and TRBJ1-2; D gene uncertain. With 0 bases removed from V and 6 bases from J, the gap between germline ends came to 8 bases. Germline V lookup: CDR1 MNHEY, CDR2 SVGAGI. The CDR3 has 13 amino acids. The CDR3 DNA follows: TGTGCCAGCAGTTACTCAGGGTTTGATGGCTACACCTTC. Amino acids: CASSYSGFDGYTF.

The chain couples TRBV30 to TRBJ1-3; D unresolved. Germline V gene sequence: CDR1 GTSNPN, CDR2 SVGIG (reference sequence). Trimming shortened V by 3 bases and J by 4 bases, and 13 bases separated the two germline ends. The CDR3 sequence is 14 residues long. CDR3 DNA: TGTGCCTGGAGCCCAACAGTGTCCGGAAACACCATATATTTT. Translation gives CAWSPTVSGNTIYF.

CDR3 residues: CASSSNNGDTQYF. For the CDR3, the DNA is TGCGCCAGCAGCTCCAATAACGGGGATACGCAGTATTTT. This sequence joins TRBV5-1 and TRBJ2-3; D unclear. Trimming shortened V by 3 bases and J by 6 bases, and 11 bases separated the two germline ends. CDR3 length: 13 residues. Germline V lookup: CDR1 SGHRS, CDR2 YFSETQ.

The genes are TRBV30 and TRBJ2-7; D may be TRBD1 or TRBD2 (5 bases each). The germline CDR1 and CDR2 sequences are GTSNPN and SVGIG (reference sequence). Trimming shortened V by 4 bases and J by 1 base, and 17 bases separated the two germline ends. CDR3 length: 15 amino acids. Here the CDR3 reads CAWIPEGRWSYEQYF. CDR3 nucleotide sequence: TGTGCCTGGATTCCCGAGGGGCGATGGTCCTACGAGCAGTACTTC. The full variable domain, rest sourced from reference TRBV30 and TRBJ2-7, is SQTIHQWPATLVQPVGSPLSLECTVEGTSNPNLYWYRQAAGRGLQLLFYSVGIGQISSEVPQNLSASRPQDRQFILSSKKLLLSDSGFYLCAWIPEGRWSYEQYFGPGTRLTVT.

V and J are TRBV29-1 and TRBJ1-1; no clear D. This CDR3 is built from 9 residues. CDR1 is SQVTM and CDR2 is ANQGSEA in the germline V gene. With 3 bases removed from V and 4 bases from J, the gap between germline ends came to 0 bases. The CDR3 bases are TGCAGCGTTGACACTGAAGCTTTCTTT. Translating it yields CSVDTEAFF.

The chain employs TRBV23-1 and TRBJ2-7, with D tentatively TRBD2 (6 bases). TRBV23-1 has ORF status, its function being uncertain. This CDR3 contains 14 residues. V lost 2 bases, J lost 6 bases, and 14 bases lay in between. The CDR3 is CASSQRRRGSEQYF. CDR3 in DNA: TGCGCCAGCAGTCAACGCCGCCGGGGGAGCGAGCAGTACTTC.

The V and J genes are TRBV7-2 and TRBJ2-3, with 11 bases aligning to TRBD2. The CDR3 contains 16 residues. Germline loops: CDR1 SGHTA, CDR2 FQGNSA. J lost 4 bases, V lost 0 bases, and 3 bases had no gene match. CDR3 in DNA: TGTGCCAGCAGCTTAGCGACTAGCGGGGTGGCAGATACGCAGTATTTT. Amino acid sequence: CASSLATSGVADTQYF.

The genes are TRBV7-2 and TRBJ1-1; D call uncertain. The CDR3 spans 14 residues. Germline-derived CDR1 and CDR2 are SGHTA and FQGNSA. V lost 1 base and J lost 5, with 11 bases in between. CDR3 in amino acids: CASSLEYRDTEAFF. CDR3 in DNA: TGTGCCAGCAGCTTAGAGTATAGGGATACTGAAGCTTTCTTT. The variable domain in full, completed from reference TRBV7-2 and TRBJ1-1, reads GAGVSQSPSNKVTEKGKDVELRCDPISGHTALYWYRQSLGQGLEFLIYFQGNSAPDKSGLPSDRFSAERTGGSVSTLTIQRTQQEDSAVYLCASSLEYRDTEAFFGQGTRLTVV.

This clone was detected only a few times. The rearrangement links TRBV5-1 to TRBJ2-4, with a tentative D call TRBD1 (6 bases). Germline V gives CDR1 SGHRS, CDR2 YFSETQ. The V gene lost 2 bases and the J gene lost 6 bases, with 12 bases spanning the gap. The CDR3 is made up of 14 amino acids. For the CDR3, the DNA is TGCGCCAGCAGCTTTAGGGACACGGCAAACATTCAGTACTTC. This translates into CASSFRDTANIQYF.

The gene calls are TRBV5-1 and TRBJ2-3; 7 bases are shared with TRBD1. Looked up from germline, CDR1 is SGHRS and CDR2 is YFSETQ. CDR3 size: 16 residues. After removal of 3 bases from V and 0 bases from J, the junction contained 7 bases not matched to a gene. The chain's CDR3 is CASSYGQARSTDTQYF. The CDR3 DNA reads TGCGCCAGCAGCTACGGACAGGCCCGAAGCACAGATACGCAGTATTTT. Variable domain in full (rest from reference TRBV5-1 and TRBJ2-3): KAGVTQTPRYLIKTRGQQVTLSCSPISGHRSVSWYQQTPGQGLQFLFEYFSETQRNKGNFPGRFSGRQFSNSRSEMNVSTLELGDSALYLCASSYGQARSTDTQYFGPGTRLTVL.

The V call is TRBV27, the J call TRBJ2-1; D perhaps matches TRBD1 (8 bases). Trimming took off 5 bases at V and 4 bases at J, with 18 bases between the two ends. Per the germline V gene, CDR1 is MNHEY and CDR2 is SMNVEV (reference sequence). The length of the CDR3 is 16 residues. The CDR3 nucleotides read TGTGCCAGCAGTAAAAACAGGGGGGGGGAATACAATGAGCAGTTCTTC. Protein: CASSKNRGGEYNEQFF.

The gene calls are TRBV5-1 and TRBJ2-3; TRBD1 is a possible D gene (5 bases). Trimming shortened V by 0 bases and J by 0 bases, and 11 bases separated the two germline ends. Germline V CDR1 and CDR2: SGHRS, YFSETQ. This CDR3 contains 16 residues. Here the CDR3 reads CASSLVMGRSTDTQYF. The CDR3 region has the DNA TGCGCCAGCAGCTTGGTGATGGGGCGGAGCACAGATACGCAGTATTTT. Filled out from reference TRBV5-1 and TRBJ2-3, the complete variable domain reads KAGVTQTPRYLIKTRGQQVTLSCSPISGHRSVSWYQQTPGQGLQFLFEYFSETQRNKGNFPGRFSGRQFSNSRSEMNVSTLELGDSALYLCASSLVMGRSTDTQYFGPGTRLTVL.

This clone was detected once. This chain uses TRBV5-6 with TRBJ2-6; D not resolved. The germline gives CDR1 SGHDT, CDR2 YYEEEE. V was trimmed by 1 base and J by 0 bases, leaving 2 bases between them. The CDR3 is 14 residues long. The CDR3 is CASSLRSGANVLTF. The CDR3 DNA reads as TGTGCCAGCAGCTTGCGCTCTGGGGCCAACGTCCTGACTTTC. The whole variable domain, remainder taken from reference TRBV5-6 and TRBJ2-6, is DAGVTQSPTHLIKTRGQQVTLRCSPKSGHDTVSWYQQALGQGPQFIFQYYEEEERQRGNFPDRFSGHQFPNYSSELNVNALLLGDSALYLCASSLRSGANVLTFGAGSRLTVL.

The V and J genes are TRBV29-1 and TRBJ1-3; D not certain. The CDR3 has 13 amino acids. Germline V gene data show CDR1 as SQVTM and CDR2 as ANQGSEA. V lost 8 bases and J lost 7, with 18 bases in between. Here the CDR3 DNA reads TGCAGCCCCCCTTTTGGGCTAGGTAACACCATATATTTT. This gives the protein CSPPFGLGNTIYF.

The V call is TRBV4-3, the J call TRBJ1-2; the D gene is possibly TRBD1 (6 bases). Germline V gene data show CDR1 as LGHNA and CDR2 as YSLEER. This CDR3 spans 15 amino acids. V lost 1 base and J 5 bases, leaving 14 bases between the germline ends. CDR3 sequence: CASSQGRGLGYGYTF. The CDR3 coding sequence is TGCGCCAGCAGCCAAGGCAGGGGTTTAGGGTATGGCTACACCTTC.

V usage is TRBV15 and J usage is TRBJ2-1, with 9 bases lining up with TRBD2. The CDR3 has 17 residues. Germline V gives CDR1 LNHNV, CDR2 YYDKDF (reference sequence). V dropped 1 base and J dropped 4; count of bases not matched to a gene: 8. The CDR3 here is CATSRGGAGGLYNEQFF. For the CDR3, the DNA is TGTGCCACCAGCAGAGGGGGAGCGGGGGGCCTTTACAATGAGCAGTTCTTC.

The chain is built from TRBV5-1 and TRBJ2-1, with 12 bases identical to TRBD2. CDR3 length: 14 amino acids. The V gene's germline CDR1 is SGHRS and CDR2 YFSETQ. Trimming removed 4 bases from V and 6 bases from J; junction bases left unmatched: 2. CDR3 protein: CASSGGLAGNEQFF. CDR3 coding DNA: TGCGCCAGCAGCGGGGGACTAGCGGGCAATGAGCAGTTCTTC.

Worth noting for this clone: Germline and junction disagree at one end, which may indicate a read error. This chain links TRBV30 with TRBJ1-3; possibly TRBD1 for D (5 bases). The germline V gene has CDR1 GTSNPN and CDR2 SVGIG (reference sequence). This CDR3 is built from 12 residues. CDR3 sequence: CACMTGGSTIYF. CDR3 DNA: TGTGCCTGTATGACGGGGGGAAGCACCATATATTTT.

The chain recombines TRBV7-9 with TRBJ1-2; 9 positions agree with TRBD1. The CDR3 is 13 residues long. Unmatched junction bases numbered 6, after V lost 5 bases and J lost 8 bases. Germline V lookup: CDR1 SEHNR, CDR2 FQNEAQ (reference sequence). CDR3 DNA: TGTGCCAGCAGCCTACAGGGGGCGGACGGCTACACCTTC. Translated: CASSLQGADGYTF.

The chain employs TRBV27 and TRBJ1-5; tentative D call: TRBD1 (5 bases). Germline V lookup: CDR1 MNHEY, CDR2 SMNVEV (reference sequence). This CDR3 spans 13 amino acids. The germline V and J ends were trimmed by 6 bases and 4 bases, with 10 bases remaining between them. The CDR3: CASRRGGNQPQHF. DNA of the CDR3: TGTGCCAGCAGACGGGGGGGAAATCAGCCCCAGCATTTT.

CDR3 residues: CASSPEGGRTQHF. CDR3 nucleotide sequence: TGTGCCAGCAGCCCCGAGGGGGGGCGGACCCAGCATTTT. This chain joins TRBV11-2 and TRBJ1-5; possibly TRBD1 for D (6 bases). The germline V gene has CDR1 SGHAT and CDR2 FQNNGV. The V end lost 5 bases, the J end lost 11 bases, and 16 bases lay between the germline ends. The CDR3 totals 13 residues.

The genes are TRBV7-8 and TRBJ1-5; tentative D call: TRBD1 (5 bases). V lost 2 bases, J lost 0 bases, and 11 bases lay in between. Germline CDR1 is SGHVS and CDR2 is FQNEAQ. CDR3 length equals 16 residues. CDR3 nucleotide sequence: TGTGCCAGCAGCTTAAGGGGTGAGAATAGCAATCAGCCCCAGCATTTT. Encoded protein: CASSLRGENSNQPQHF.

The rearrangement joins TRBV6-6 to TRBJ2-5; perhaps TRBD1 as D (5 bases). The CDR3 totals 15 residues. The V and J ends lost 5 bases and 7 bases respectively, with 20 bases between them. Germline CDR1 reads MNHNY; CDR2 reads SVGAGI (reference sequence). The CDR3 loop is CASSRISAGKVTQYF. The CDR3, as DNA: TGTGCCAGCAGTCGCATCTCGGCAGGGAAGGTGACCCAGTACTTC.

Ten or more counts support this clone. The V gene is TRBV18, the J gene TRBJ2-1, with D maybe TRBD2 (6 bases). This CDR3 region has 16 residues. Trimming left V 2 bases short and J 15 bases short, with 26 bases between. CDR1 is KGHSH, CDR2 LQKENI, per germline. Here the CDR3 reads CASSPTGAPPNSEGFF. CDR3 sequence (DNA): TGTGCCAGCTCACCAACGGGAGCTCCCCCCAACTCGGAGGGGTTCTTC.